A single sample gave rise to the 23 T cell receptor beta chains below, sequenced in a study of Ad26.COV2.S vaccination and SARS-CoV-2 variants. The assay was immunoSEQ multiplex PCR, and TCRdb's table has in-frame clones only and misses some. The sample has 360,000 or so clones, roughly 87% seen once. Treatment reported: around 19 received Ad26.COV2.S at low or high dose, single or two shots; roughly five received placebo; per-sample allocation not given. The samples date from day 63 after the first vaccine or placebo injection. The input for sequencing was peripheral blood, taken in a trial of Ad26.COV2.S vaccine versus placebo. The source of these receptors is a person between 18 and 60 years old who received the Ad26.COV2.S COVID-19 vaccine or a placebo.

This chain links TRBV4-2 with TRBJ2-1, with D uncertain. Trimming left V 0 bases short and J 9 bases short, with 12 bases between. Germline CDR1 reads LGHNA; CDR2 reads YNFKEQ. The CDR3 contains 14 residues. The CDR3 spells CASSQDRLGIEQFF. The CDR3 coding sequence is TGTGCCAGCAGCCAAGATCGTTTAGGGATTGAGCAGTTCTTC.

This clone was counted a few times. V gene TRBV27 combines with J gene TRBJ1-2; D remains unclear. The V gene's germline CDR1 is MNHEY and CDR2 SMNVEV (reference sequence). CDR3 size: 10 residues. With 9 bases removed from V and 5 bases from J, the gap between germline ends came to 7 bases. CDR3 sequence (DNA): TGTGCCAGATGGACGTATGGCTACACCTTC. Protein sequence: CARWTYGYTF.

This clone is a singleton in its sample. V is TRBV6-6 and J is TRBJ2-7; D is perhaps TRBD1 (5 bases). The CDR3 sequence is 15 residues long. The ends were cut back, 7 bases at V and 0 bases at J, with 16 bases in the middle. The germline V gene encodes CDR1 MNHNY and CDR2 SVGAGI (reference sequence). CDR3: CASNTAQGSSYEQYF. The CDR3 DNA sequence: TGTGCCAGCAATACCGCGCAGGGATCCTCCTACGAGCAGTACTTC.

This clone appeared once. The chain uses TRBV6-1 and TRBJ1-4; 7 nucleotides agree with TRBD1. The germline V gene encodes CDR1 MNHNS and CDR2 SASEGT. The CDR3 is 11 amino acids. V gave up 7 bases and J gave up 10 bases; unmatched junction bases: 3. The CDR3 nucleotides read TGTGCCAGCAACAGACAGGGAAAACTGTTTTTT. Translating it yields CASNRQGKLFF.

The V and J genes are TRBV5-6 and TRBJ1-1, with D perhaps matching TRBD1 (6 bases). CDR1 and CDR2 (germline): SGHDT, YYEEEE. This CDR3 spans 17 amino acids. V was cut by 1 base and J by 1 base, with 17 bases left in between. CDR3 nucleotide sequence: TGTGCCAGCAGCTTGACTCCGGGACAAATTACGAACACTGAAGCTTTCTTT. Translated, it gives CASSLTPGQITNTEAFF. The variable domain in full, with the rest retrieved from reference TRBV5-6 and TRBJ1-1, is DAGVTQSPTHLIKTRGQQVTLRCSPKSGHDTVSWYQQALGQGPQFIFQYYEEEERQRGNFPDRFSGHQFPNYSSELNVNALLLGDSALYLCASSLTPGQITNTEAFFGQGTRLTVV.

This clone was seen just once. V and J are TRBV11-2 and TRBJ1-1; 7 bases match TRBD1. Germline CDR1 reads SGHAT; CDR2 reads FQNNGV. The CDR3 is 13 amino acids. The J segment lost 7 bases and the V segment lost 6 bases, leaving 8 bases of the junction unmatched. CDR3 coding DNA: TGTGCCAGCAGACCGGACAGGCCGAGTGAAGCTTTCTTT. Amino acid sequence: CASRPDRPSEAFF.

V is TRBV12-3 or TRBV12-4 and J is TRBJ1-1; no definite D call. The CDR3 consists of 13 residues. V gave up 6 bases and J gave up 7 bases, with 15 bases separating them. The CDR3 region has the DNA TGTGCCAGCAGGTCAATGGAGGCCTATGAAGCTTTCTTT. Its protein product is CASRSMEAYEAFF.

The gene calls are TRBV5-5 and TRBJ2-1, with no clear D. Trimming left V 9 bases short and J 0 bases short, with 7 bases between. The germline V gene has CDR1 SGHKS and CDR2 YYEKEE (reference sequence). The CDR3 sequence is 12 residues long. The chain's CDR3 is CATRSSYNEQFF. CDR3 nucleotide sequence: TGTGCCACAAGGAGCTCCTACAATGAGCAGTTCTTC.

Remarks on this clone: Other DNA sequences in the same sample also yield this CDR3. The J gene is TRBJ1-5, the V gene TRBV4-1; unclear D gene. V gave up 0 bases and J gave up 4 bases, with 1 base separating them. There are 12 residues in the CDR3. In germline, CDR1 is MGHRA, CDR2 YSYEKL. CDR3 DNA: TGCGCCAGCAGCCAAGAGAATCAGCCCCAGCATTTT. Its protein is CASSQENQPQHF.

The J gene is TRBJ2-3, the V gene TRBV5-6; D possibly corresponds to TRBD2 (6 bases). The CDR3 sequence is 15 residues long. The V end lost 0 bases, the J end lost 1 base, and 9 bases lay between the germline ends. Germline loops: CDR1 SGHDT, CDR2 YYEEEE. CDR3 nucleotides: TGTGCCAGCAGCTTGGAAGTAGCGGGCACAGATACGCAGTATTTT. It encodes CASSLEVAGTDTQYF. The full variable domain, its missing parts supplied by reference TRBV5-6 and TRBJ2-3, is DAGVTQSPTHLIKTRGQQVTLRCSPKSGHDTVSWYQQALGQGPQFIFQYYEEEERQRGNFPDRFSGHQFPNYSSELNVNALLLGDSALYLCASSLEVAGTDTQYFGPGTRLTVL.

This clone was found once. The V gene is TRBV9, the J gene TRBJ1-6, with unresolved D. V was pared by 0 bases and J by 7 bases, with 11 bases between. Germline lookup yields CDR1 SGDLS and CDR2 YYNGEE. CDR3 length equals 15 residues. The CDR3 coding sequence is TGTGCCAGCAGCGTAGGCGAGGGTTACAATTCACCCCTCCACTTT. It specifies CASSVGEGYNSPLHF.

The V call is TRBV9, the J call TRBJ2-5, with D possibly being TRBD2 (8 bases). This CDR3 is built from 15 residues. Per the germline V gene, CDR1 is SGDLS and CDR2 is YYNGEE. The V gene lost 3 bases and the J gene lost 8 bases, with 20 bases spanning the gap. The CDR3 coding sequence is TGTGCCAGCAGCGCCCGGACTAGCAGGGGGGCAACCCAGTACTTC. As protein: CASSARTSRGATQYF.

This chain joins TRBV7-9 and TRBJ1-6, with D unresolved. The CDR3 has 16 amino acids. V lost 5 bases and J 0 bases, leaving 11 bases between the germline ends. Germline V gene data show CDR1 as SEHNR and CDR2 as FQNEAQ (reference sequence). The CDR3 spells CASSPSGSSYNSPLHF. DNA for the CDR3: TGTGCCAGCAGCCCTTCTGGGAGCTCCTATAATTCACCCCTCCACTTT.

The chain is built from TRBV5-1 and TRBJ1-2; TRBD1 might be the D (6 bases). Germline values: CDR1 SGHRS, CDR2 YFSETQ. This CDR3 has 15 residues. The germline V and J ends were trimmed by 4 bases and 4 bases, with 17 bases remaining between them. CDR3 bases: TGCGCCAGCAGCCTCTCTGGGAGGGGGGGCTATGGCTACACCTTC. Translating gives CASSLSGRGGYGYTF.

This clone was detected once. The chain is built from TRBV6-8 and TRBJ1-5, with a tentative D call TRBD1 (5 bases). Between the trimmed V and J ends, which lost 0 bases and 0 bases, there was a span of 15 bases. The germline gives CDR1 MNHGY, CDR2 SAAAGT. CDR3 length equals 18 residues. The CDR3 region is CASSYSRGTSDSNQPQHF. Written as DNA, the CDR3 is TGTGCCAGCAGTTACTCGCGGGGGACGTCCGATAGCAATCAGCCCCAGCATTTT.

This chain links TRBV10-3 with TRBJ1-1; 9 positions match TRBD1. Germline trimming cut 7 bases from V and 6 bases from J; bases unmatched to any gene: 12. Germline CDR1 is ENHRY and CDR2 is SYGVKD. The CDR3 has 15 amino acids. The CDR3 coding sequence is TGTGCCATCAATACCGCTGGACAGGGGATCCCTGAAGCTTTCTTT. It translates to CAINTAGQGIPEAFF.

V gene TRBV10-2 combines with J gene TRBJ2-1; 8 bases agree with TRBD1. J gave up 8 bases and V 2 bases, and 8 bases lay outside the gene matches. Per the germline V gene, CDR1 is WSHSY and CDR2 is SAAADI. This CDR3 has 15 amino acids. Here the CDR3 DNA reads TGCGCCAGCAGTGAGCGGCCAGGGGGCTTGGATGAGCAGTTCTTC. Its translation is CASSERPGGLDEQFF.

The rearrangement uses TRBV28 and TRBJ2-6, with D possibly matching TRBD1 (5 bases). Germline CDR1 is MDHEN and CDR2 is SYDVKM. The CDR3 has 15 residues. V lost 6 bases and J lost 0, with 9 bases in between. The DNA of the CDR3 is TGTGCCAGCAGCCGACAGTACTCTGGGGCCAACGTCCTGACTTTC. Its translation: CASSRQYSGANVLTF.

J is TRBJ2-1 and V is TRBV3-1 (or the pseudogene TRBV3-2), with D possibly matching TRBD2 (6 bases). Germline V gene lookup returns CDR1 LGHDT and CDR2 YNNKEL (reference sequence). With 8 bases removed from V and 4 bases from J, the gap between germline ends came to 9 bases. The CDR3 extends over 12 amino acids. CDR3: CASGGSYNEQFF. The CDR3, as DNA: TGTGCCAGCGGGGGGTCTTACAATGAGCAGTTCTTC.

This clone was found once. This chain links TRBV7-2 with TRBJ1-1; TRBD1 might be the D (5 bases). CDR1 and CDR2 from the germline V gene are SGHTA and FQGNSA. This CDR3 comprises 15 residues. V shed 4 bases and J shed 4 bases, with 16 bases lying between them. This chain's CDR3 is CASSSLGGTATEAFF. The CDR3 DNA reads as TGTGCCAGCAGCTCCCTGGGGGGTACGGCCACTGAAGCTTTCTTT.

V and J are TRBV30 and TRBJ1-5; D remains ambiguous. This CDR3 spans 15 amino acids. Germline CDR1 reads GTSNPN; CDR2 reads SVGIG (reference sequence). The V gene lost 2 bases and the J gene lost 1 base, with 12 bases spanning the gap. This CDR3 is CAWSFDGLSNQPQHF. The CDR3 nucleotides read TGTGCCTGGAGTTTCGACGGACTGAGCAATCAGCCCCAGCATTTT. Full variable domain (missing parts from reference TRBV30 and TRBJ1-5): SQTIHQWPATLVQPVGSPLSLECTVEGTSNPNLYWYRQAAGRGLQLLFYSVGIGQISSEVPQNLSASRPQDRQFILSSKKLLLSDSGFYLCAWSFDGLSNQPQHFGDGTRLSIL.

The CDR3 spells CASSPRRIGSNSPLHF. CDR3 bases: TGTGCCAGCAGCCCGCGGCGGATCGGATCCAATTCACCCCTCCACTTT. The chain has TRBV7-2 and TRBJ1-6, with D unresolved. The CDR3 extends over 16 amino acids. The germline V gene encodes CDR1 SGHTA and CDR2 FQGNSA. V lost 5 bases, J lost 7 bases, and 18 bases lay in between. The complete variable domain, with remaining parts taken from reference TRBV7-2 and TRBJ1-6, reads GAGVSQSPSNKVTEKGKDVELRCDPISGHTALYWYRQSLGQGLEFLIYFQGNSAPDKSGLPSDRFSAERTGGSVSTLTIQRTQQEDSAVYLCASSPRRIGSNSPLHFGNGTRLTVT.

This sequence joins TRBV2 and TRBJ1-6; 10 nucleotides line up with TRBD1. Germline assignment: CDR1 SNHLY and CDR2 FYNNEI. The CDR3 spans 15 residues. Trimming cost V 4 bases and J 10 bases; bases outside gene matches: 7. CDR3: CASSADRGVGSPLHF. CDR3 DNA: TGTGCCAGCAGTGCGGACAGGGGGGTTGGATCACCCCTCCACTTT.